These 16 T cell receptor beta chains came from one sample sequenced in a study of T cell responses to AZD1222 COVID-19 vaccine (dated by TCRdb to about 2021). Libraries came from the immunoSEQ multiplex PCR assay. Imported from immuneACCESS, the table was reduced by TCRdb to in-frame sequences with V and J called. These copies leave out some clones; in studies compared against another copy, an unresolved V gene accounts for under half, and the cause of the remainder is not known. For this sample there are 100,000 to 150,000 clones; approximately 90% appear just once. The ten biggest clones cover less than 1.3% of the sample. According to the study, the label for this sample's time point signals: about 28 days (+/-7) after the second vaccine dose. The input for sequencing was peripheral blood, taken 28 days after the second AZD1222 dose. Receptor source: an adult who received the AZD1222 COVID-19 vaccine.

The chain couples TRBV3-1 (or the pseudogene TRBV3-2) to TRBJ2-7; D may be TRBD1 (6 bases). The V and J ends lost 5 bases and 7 bases respectively, with 12 bases between them. CDR1 and CDR2 (germline): LGHDT, YNNKEL (reference sequence). The CDR3 has 12 amino acids. This CDR3 is CASSYAGAEQYF. CDR3 nucleotides: TGTGCCAGCAGCTACGCAGGGGCTGAGCAGTACTTC.

The chain combines TRBV18 with TRBJ2-2, with 8 nucleotides matching TRBD1. After removal of 2 bases from V and 7 bases from J, the junction contained 9 bases not matched to a gene. This CDR3 contains 16 residues. The germline V gene encodes CDR1 KGHSH and CDR2 LQKENI. CDR3 region: CASSPIGRGPDGELFF. The CDR3 DNA is TGTGCCAGCTCACCAATCGGCAGGGGGCCGGACGGGGAGCTGTTTTTT.

The chain uses TRBV7-3 and TRBJ2-7, with 7 positions matching TRBD1. The CDR3 totals 16 residues. V gave up 2 bases and J gave up 5 bases; unmatched junction bases: 12. CDR1 and CDR2 from the germline V gene are SGHTA and FQGTGA. CDR3 DNA: TGTGCCAGCAGCTTAGTCTATACAGGGGTTTGCCACGAGCAGTACTTC. This translates into CASSLVYTGVCHEQYF.

This chain connects TRBV16 to TRBJ1-1, with 7 positions matching TRBD1. This CDR3 region has 16 residues. Per the germline V gene, CDR1 is KGHSY and CDR2 is FQNENV. V lost 2 bases to trimming and J lost 2 bases; unmatched junction nucleotides: 8. CDR3 DNA: TGTGCCAGCAGCCAACGGACAGGTCTGGTTAACACTGAAGCTTTCTTT. This codes for CASSQRTGLVNTEAFF.

This clone showed up just once. The chain carries TRBV28 and TRBJ2-5, with D possibly being TRBD1 (6 bases). Germline V gene sequence: CDR1 MDHEN, CDR2 SYDVKM. Trimming cost V 8 bases and J 7 bases, with 20 bases left between them. The CDR3 totals 14 residues. In DNA form, the CDR3 reads TGTGCCAGCTCTTTACCACAGGGTGTCGGGACCCAGTACTTC. This encodes CASSLPQGVGTQYF.

The chain links TRBV30 to TRBJ1-4, with 10 positions matching TRBD1. The V segment lost 2 bases and the J segment 8 bases; nucleotides outside the gene matches: 8. CDR3 length: 15 residues. Germline V gives CDR1 GTSNPN, CDR2 SVGIG (reference sequence). The CDR3 sequence: CAWSHSGTGEEKLFF. The CDR3 DNA follows: TGTGCCTGGAGTCATTCCGGGACAGGGGAAGAAAAACTGTTTTTT.

The chain is built from TRBV7-3 and TRBJ2-3; D is unclear. The V gene lost 5 bases and the J gene lost 6 bases, with 9 bases spanning the gap. CDR3 length: 12 residues. Germline assignment: CDR1 SGHTA and CDR2 FQGTGA. The chain's CDR3 is CASSLAQDTQYF. The CDR3 region has the DNA TGTGCCAGCAGCCTTGCCCAGGATACGCAGTATTTT.

In this sample, this clone turned up once. V is TRBV12-5 and J is TRBJ1-2; tentative D call: TRBD1 (6 bases). Per germline, CDR1 LGHNT and CDR2 FRNRAP. Trimming removed 1 base at V and 5 bases at J, with 11 bases between. This CDR3 comprises 14 residues. CDR3: CASGLGRTVYGYTF. The CDR3 nucleotides read TGTGCTAGTGGTTTGGGGCGGACAGTTTATGGCTACACCTTC.

This chain links TRBV30 with TRBJ2-7; 15 bases are shared with TRBD2. Germline lookup yields CDR1 GTSNPN and CDR2 SVGIG (reference sequence). V trimming: 2 bases; J trimming: 5 bases; junction bases outside the gene matches: 16. There are 19 residues in the CDR3. CDR3 nucleotide sequence: TGTGCCTGGAGTCATCTTGGGACTAGCGGGAGGTCCCCTCTCCACGAGCAGTACTTC. The encoded protein is CAWSHLGTSGRSPLHEQYF.

The V gene is TRBV12-3 or TRBV12-4, the J gene TRBJ1-4; D not resolved. The V gene lost 1 base and the J gene lost 7 bases, with 1 base spanning the gap. This CDR3 comprises 11 residues. CDR3 residues: CASSLVEKLFF. The CDR3 DNA reads as TGTGCCAGCAGTTTAGTTGAAAAACTGTTTTTT.

About this clone itself: The junction and the germline gene differ at one end; a read error may be behind it. The V and J genes are TRBV12-3 or TRBV12-4 and TRBJ2-1, with 9 bases matching TRBD1. There are 12 residues in the CDR3. This chain's CDR3 is CASSLGRTGDLF. The DNA for the CDR3 is TGTGCCAGCAGTTTAGGGAGGACAGGGGACCTCTTC.

The chain combines TRBV5-1 with TRBJ1-3; D is ambiguous. The CDR3 is 15 residues long. Germline V gene sequence: CDR1 SGHRS, CDR2 YFSETQ. Trimming cost V 4 bases and J 6 bases, with 17 bases left between them. The DNA for the CDR3 is TGCGCCAGCAGCCTGGGAATTGGGGAGGCAAACACCATATATTTT. Protein sequence: CASSLGIGEANTIYF. Looking up the rest from reference TRBV5-1 and TRBJ1-3 gives the full variable domain: KAGVTQTPRYLIKTRGQQVTLSCSPISGHRSVSWYQQTPGQGLQFLFEYFSETQRNKGNFPGRFSGRQFSNSRSEMNVSTLELGDSALYLCASSLGIGEANTIYFGEGSWLTVV.

The rearrangement links TRBV27 to TRBJ2-4, with a possible D match to TRBD2 (5 bases). Trimming stripped 4 bases from V and 9 bases from J, with 10 bases between. CDR1 MNHEY and CDR2 SMNVEV come from the germline V gene (reference sequence). CDR3 length equals 12 residues. CDR3: CASSYEGSIQYF. CDR3 in DNA: TGTGCCAGCAGTTATGAGGGAAGCATTCAGTACTTC.

The chain employs TRBV15 and TRBJ2-2, with 9 bases aligning to TRBD1. The CDR3 is 16 amino acids. The germline V gene has CDR1 LNHNV and CDR2 YYDKDF (reference sequence). Trimming at V came to 1 base and at J to 2 bases, leaving 2 bases not matched to a gene. The CDR3, as DNA: TGTGCCACCAGCAGAGGGGGACAGGGCAACACCGGGGAGCTGTTTTTT. Protein: CATSRGGQGNTGELFF.

Here the CDR3 DNA reads TGTGCCAGCGCCCCTACAAGTTTATTCATAACTAGCGGGAGATACTCCTCCTACGAGCAGTACTTC. This sequence encodes CASAPTSLFITSGRYSSYEQYF. The chain uses TRBV28 and TRBJ2-7; 11 bases are shared with TRBD2. The trim removed 8 bases at V and 0 bases at J, leaving 27 bases unmatched. The CDR3 totals 22 residues. Germline V gives CDR1 MDHEN, CDR2 SYDVKM. The variable domain in full, completed from reference TRBV28 and TRBJ2-7, reads DVKVTQSSRYLVKRTGEKVFLECVQDMDHENMFWYRQDPGLGLRLIYFSYDVKMKEKGDIPEGYSVSREKKERFSLILESASTNQTSMYLCASAPTSLFITSGRYSSYEQYFGPGTRLTVT.

The V call is TRBV6-6, the J call TRBJ2-1; TRBD2 aligns across 15 bases. After removal of 2 bases from V and 9 bases from J, the junction contained 5 bases not matched to a gene. This CDR3 comprises 16 residues. CDR1 and CDR2 from the germline V gene are MNHNY and SVGAGI (reference sequence). Here the CDR3 reads CASSYDRTSGRVEQFF. The CDR3 DNA is TGTGCCAGCAGTTACGACCGGACTAGCGGGAGGGTTGAGCAGTTCTTC.